The present entry profiles one T cell receptor (beta chain) with its context. The data derive from a study of blood T cells in healthy people across ages. A second 7 to 11 cycle PCR used barcoded and J-beta primers. Through a template-switch adaptor with 12 random nucleotides, each cDNA molecule received a tag. TCRdb ran MiXCR on the 5' RACE reads and lists one entry per CDR3 protein. The sample carries around 850,000 distinct CDR3 sequences, roughly 34% recorded once. Sequenced input: blood. The TCR was taken from a man younger than 35 in good health.

The DNA for the CDR3 is TGTGCCAGCAGCTTAGACAGGGACTACACCTTC. This gives the protein CASSLDRDYTF. This sequence joins TRBV7-9 and TRBJ1-2; perhaps TRBD1 as D (6 bases). Germline lookup yields CDR1 SEHNR and CDR2 FQNEAQ (reference sequence). The CDR3 length is 11 residues. V was cut by 1 base and J by 10 bases, with 7 bases left in between.